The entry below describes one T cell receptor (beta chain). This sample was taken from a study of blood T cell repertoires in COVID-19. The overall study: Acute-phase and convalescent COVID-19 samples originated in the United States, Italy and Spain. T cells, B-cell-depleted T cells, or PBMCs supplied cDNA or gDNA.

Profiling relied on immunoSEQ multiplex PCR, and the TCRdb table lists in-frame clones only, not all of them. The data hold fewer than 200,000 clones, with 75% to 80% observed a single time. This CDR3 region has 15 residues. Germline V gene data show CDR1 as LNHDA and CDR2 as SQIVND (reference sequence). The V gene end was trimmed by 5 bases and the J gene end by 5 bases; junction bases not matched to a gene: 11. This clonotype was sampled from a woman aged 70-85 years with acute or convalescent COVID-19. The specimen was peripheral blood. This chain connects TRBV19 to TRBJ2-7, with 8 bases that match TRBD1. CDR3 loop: CASSPGTGDFNEQYF. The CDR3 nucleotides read TGTGCCAGTAGTCCCGGGACAGGCGACTTCAACGAGCAGTACTTC.